This TCR beta chain stems from a study of T cell responses to AZD1222 COVID-19 vaccine. General observations from the study: Repertoires were collected only later (after the peak T cell response had occurred). Donors were chiefly white British, with a greater number of females, and clonal diversity was perhaps underestimated. Only six or seven AZD1222 recipients were seropositive at baseline.

As concerns this clone: Its antigen remains unknown.

The table came from immunoSEQ multiplex PCR; TCRdb's copy has only in-frame clones and leaves some out. The sample records 150,000 to 190,000 clones, approximately 87% being singletons. The CDR3 covers 16 residues. Trimming pared 0 bases from V and 8 bases from J, leaving 17 bases between. Germline values: CDR1 LGHDT, CDR2 YNNKEL (reference sequence). Here the sequenced sample was peripheral blood, taken 28 days after the second AZD1222 dose. The sequence was collected from an adult who received the AZD1222 COVID-19 vaccine. The rearrangement links TRBV3-1 (or the pseudogene TRBV3-2) to TRBJ2-1; D ambiguous. The CDR3 nucleotides are TGTGCCAGCAGCCAAGATTCAGTGCTCTCGATCGATGAGCAGTTCTTC. It yields the protein CASSQDSVLSIDEQFF.